Given below is one TCR beta chain in context. The sample's treatment: roughly 19 received Ad26.COV2.S at low or high dose, single or two shots; a few received placebo; per-sample allocation not given. Specimen acquisition occurred on day 63 following the initial vaccine or placebo injection. The data are from a study of Ad26.COV2.S vaccination and SARS-CoV-2 variants. Study-wide context: Trial arm assignment for the donor was COV1001 Ad26.COV2.S.

CDR3 size: 13 residues. Measured with immunoSEQ multiplex PCR; TCRdb has only the in-frame clones, and not every one. The sample includes some 500,000 clones, 89% seen only once; the top ten take about 2.7%. This TCR was sampled from a person between 18 and 65 years old who received the Ad26.COV2.S COVID-19 vaccine or a placebo. The V gene is TRBV21-1, the J gene TRBJ2-7. TRBV21-1 is assigned pseudogene status. The material was peripheral blood, obtained in a trial of Ad26.COV2.S vaccine versus placebo. CDR3 bases: TGTGCCAGCAGCAAAGATGGGGATTGCGAGCAGTACTTC. It is translated as CASSKDGDCEQYF.